Presented here are 14 T cell receptor beta chains from one specimen sequenced in a study of T-cell memory formation after mild COVID-19. TCRdb re-derived calls from the 5' RACE reads in MiXCR, one entry per CDR3 protein. Of about 560,000 distinct CDR3 sequences in the sample, around a sixth were seen once. The specimen was PBMCs or a T cell subset sorted from them (not recorded which). These TCRs come from an adult woman who had mild COVID-19 (a few samples of this study predate the infection). Cell type and time point are not known.

This clonotype was recorded a few times. This chain joins TRBV29-1 and TRBJ2-7; TRBD2 agrees at 11 bases. V was clipped by 7 bases and J by 7 bases; unmatched bases: 12. This CDR3 spans 14 amino acids. Germline V gives CDR1 SQVTM, CDR2 ANQGSEA. The DNA of the CDR3 is TGCAGCGCTGGCCTTACTAGCGGGAGAGGAGAGCAGTACTTC. Its protein product is CSAGLTSGRGEQYF.

The rearrangement links TRBV5-1 to TRBJ2-3, with no clear D. This CDR3 comprises 11 residues. Germline CDR1 reads SGHRS; CDR2 reads YFSETQ. The V end was cut by 4 bases, the J end by 6 bases, with 6 bases between. The CDR3, as DNA: TGCGCCAGCAGCATCCCCGATACGCAGTATTTT. It is translated as CASSIPDTQYF.

This clonotype was observed a few times. This sequence joins TRBV6-6 and TRBJ1-1; D not certain. The CDR3 extends over 13 amino acids. V gave up 0 bases and J gave up 4 bases, with 6 bases separating them. Per germline, CDR1 MNHNY and CDR2 SVGAGI (reference sequence). CDR3 region: CASSYSPGTEAFF. The CDR3 DNA reads as TGTGCCAGCAGTTACTCCCCGGGCACTGAAGCTTTCTTT.

This chain uses TRBV7-2 with TRBJ1-3; maybe TRBD1 (5 bases). V shed 5 bases and J shed 1 base, with 12 bases lying between them. The V gene's germline CDR1 is SGHTA and CDR2 FQGNSA. This CDR3 is 15 amino acids long. The DNA of the CDR3 is TGTGCCAGCAGCGCACAGGTCGCTTCTGGAAACACCATATATTTT. Amino acids: CASSAQVASGNTIYF.

This clonotype was recorded a few times. The V gene is TRBV5-1, the J gene TRBJ1-4, with no clear D. Trimming left V 7 bases short and J 4 bases short, with 17 bases between. The CDR3 runs 15 residues. The germline CDR1 and CDR2 sequences are SGHRS and YFSETQ. CDR3 residues: CASASLVSFNEKLFF. The CDR3 DNA sequence: TGCGCCAGCGCATCCTTGGTCAGTTTTAATGAAAAACTGTTTTTT.

The J gene is TRBJ2-3, the V gene TRBV30, with D unresolved. Germline CDR1 GTSNPN, CDR2 SVGIG (reference sequence). CDR3 length equals 13 residues. The V gene lost 1 base and the J gene lost 6 bases, with 11 bases spanning the gap. DNA of the CDR3: TGTGCCTGGAGTGCTCTCGGAGTGGATACGCAGTATTTT. The encoded protein is CAWSALGVDTQYF.

This clonotype showed up just a few times. The chain recombines TRBV30 with TRBJ2-1; TRBD2 aligns across 10 bases. Germline CDR1 is GTSNPN and CDR2 is SVGIG (reference sequence). V shed 3 bases, J shed 6 bases, and the junction held 2 bases outside the gene matches. The CDR3 extends over 13 amino acids. CDR3 amino acids: CAWRASGGNEQFF. CDR3 DNA sequence: TGTGCCTGGAGGGCTAGCGGGGGCAATGAGCAGTTCTTC.

This clonotype showed up just a few times. This sequence joins TRBV27 and TRBJ1-6; possibly TRBD1 for D (5 bases). The CDR3 is made up of 15 amino acids. Germline V gene lookup returns CDR1 MNHEY and CDR2 SMNVEV (reference sequence). Trimming shortened V by 3 bases and J by 9 bases, and 15 bases separated the two germline ends. The CDR3 loop is CASSFFRERGSPLHF. In DNA, the CDR3 is TGTGCCAGCAGTTTCTTCAGGGAGAGAGGTTCACCCCTCCACTTT.

This clonotype showed up just a few times. Here the CDR3 reads CASSRRDSKVETQYF. The CDR3 DNA sequence: TGTGCCAGCTCACGCCGGGACAGCAAGGTGGAGACCCAGTACTTC. V is TRBV18 and J is TRBJ2-5, with 7 bases lining up with TRBD1. Germline trimming cut 4 bases from V and 5 bases from J; bases unmatched to any gene: 10. This CDR3 comprises 15 residues. CDR1 is KGHSH and CDR2 is LQKENI in the germline V gene.

This clonotype was detected a few times. The genes are TRBV24-1 and TRBJ2-1; D may match TRBD1 or TRBD2 (6 bases each). This CDR3 has 15 amino acids. Per the germline V gene, CDR1 is KGHDR and CDR2 is SFDVKD. V lost 7 bases, J lost 1 base, and 13 bases lay in between. The CDR3 nucleotides are TGTGCCACCAGCAGATGGAGGGGGTCCTACAATGAGCAGTTCTTC. Its protein product is CATSRWRGSYNEQFF.

The chain joins TRBV19 to TRBJ1-1, with a possible D match to TRBD1 (6 bases). The CDR3 sequence is 13 residues long. Between the trimmed V and J ends, which lost 4 bases and 4 bases, there was a span of 10 bases. CDR1 and CDR2 (germline): LNHDA, SQIVND (reference sequence). The CDR3 reads CASSTGGGTEAFF. The CDR3 bases are TGTGCCAGTAGTACGGGGGGCGGCACTGAAGCTTTCTTT.

V is TRBV9 and J is TRBJ2-2; 8 bases map to TRBD1. Trimming at V came to 3 bases and at J to 4 bases, leaving 8 bases not matched to a gene. The CDR3 has 16 residues. Germline assignment: CDR1 SGDLS and CDR2 YYNGEE. The DNA of the CDR3 is TGTGCCAGCAGCGGCGACAGGGGATGGGGCACCGGGGAGCTGTTTTTT. Protein: CASSGDRGWGTGELFF.

The chain combines TRBV16 with TRBJ2-1, with 8 nucleotides matching TRBD1. This CDR3 contains 12 residues. The germline V gene encodes CDR1 KGHSY and CDR2 FQNENV. The V segment lost 3 bases and the J segment 12 bases; nucleotides outside the gene matches: 4. CDR3 sequence reads: CASSHSDRGQFF. CDR3 nucleotides: TGTGCCAGCAGCCATTCTGACAGGGGGCAGTTCTTC.

The chain is built from TRBV2 and TRBJ2-1; 8 bases line up with TRBD1. V dropped 8 bases and J dropped 10; count of bases not matched to a gene: 4. The CDR3 totals 11 residues. CDR1 is SNHLY and CDR2 is FYNNEI in the germline V gene. CDR3 loop: CASFDRGEQFF. For the CDR3, the DNA is TGTGCCAGCTTTGACAGGGGCGAGCAGTTCTTC.